The 27 T cell receptor beta chains below were found in one sample sequenced in a study of T cell responses to AZD1222 COVID-19 vaccine. TCRdb keeps only in-frame clones here, not all; method: immunoSEQ multiplex PCR. The sample lists some 200,000 clones, approximately 90% seen once, with roughly 1.7% in the top ten. Sequencing was performed on peripheral blood, taken 28 days after the second AZD1222 dose. These receptors came from an adult who received the AZD1222 COVID-19 vaccine.

J is TRBJ2-7 and V is TRBV7-9, with 10 bases matching TRBD1. The J segment lost 4 bases and the V segment lost 5 bases, leaving 2 bases of the junction unmatched. CDR3 length: 13 residues. CDR1 and CDR2 (germline): SEHNR, FQNEAQ (reference sequence). CDR3 residues: CASSPGQGYEQYF. The CDR3 DNA is TGTGCCAGCAGCCCGGGACAGGGGTACGAGCAGTACTTC.

This clone was counted once. The V call is TRBV5-1, the J call TRBJ2-2; TRBD2 is a possible D gene (6 bases). The V end was cut by 0 bases, the J end by 13 bases, with 16 bases between. The CDR3 covers 14 residues. Germline-derived CDR1 and CDR2 are SGHRS and YFSETQ. The CDR3 coding sequence is TGCGCCAGCAGCTTGGAAAGGGCGCGACTAGGGCTGTTTTTT. It specifies CASSLERARLGLFF.

This chain joins TRBV9 and TRBJ1-3; D unresolved. CDR3 length: 14 amino acids. Germline V gene data show CDR1 as SGDLS and CDR2 as YYNGEE. V was trimmed by 4 bases and J by 2 bases, leaving 10 bases between them. The CDR3 loop is CASSPEITGNTIYF. Here the CDR3 DNA reads TGTGCCAGCAGCCCCGAGATCACTGGAAACACCATATATTTT.

J is TRBJ1-3 and V is TRBV24-1; no reliable D call. The V gene's germline CDR1 is KGHDR and CDR2 SFDVKD. There are 13 residues in the CDR3. V gave up 5 bases and J gave up 4 bases, with 8 bases separating them. The CDR3 loop is CATSAGSGNTIYF. The DNA of the CDR3 is TGTGCCACCAGTGCCGGTTCCGGAAACACCATATATTTT.

This clone came up once. The chain employs TRBV19 and TRBJ1-5; 9 positions agree with TRBD1. The germline gives CDR1 LNHDA, CDR2 SQIVND (reference sequence). Unmatched junction bases numbered 6, after V lost 6 bases and J lost 3 bases. This CDR3 is 15 amino acids long. The CDR3 DNA is TGTGCCAGTAGACCGGACAGGGGCACCAATCAGCCCCAGCATTTT. It is translated as CASRPDRGTNQPQHF.

The rearrangement links TRBV6-6 to TRBJ1-5; a weak D match, TRBD1 (5 bases). This CDR3 has 14 residues. From germline, CDR1 is MNHNY and CDR2 SVGAGI (reference sequence). V was trimmed by 6 bases and J by 3 bases, leaving 12 bases between them. CDR3 region: CASSPRGVNQPQHF. The CDR3 DNA follows: TGTGCCAGCAGCCCCAGAGGGGTCAATCAGCCCCAGCATTTT.

This clone appeared once. The chain links TRBV14 to TRBJ1-4; weak D call: TRBD1 (6 bases). This CDR3 contains 15 residues. Trimming left V 0 bases short and J 3 bases short, with 8 bases between. Germline loops: CDR1 SGHDN, CDR2 FVKESK. The CDR3 nucleotides read TGTGCCAGCAGCCAAGACCAGGGGTCTAATGAAAAACTGTTTTTT. Amino acids: CASSQDQGSNEKLFF.

The chain carries TRBV19 and TRBJ1-4; D is uncertain. Germline V CDR1 and CDR2: LNHDA, SQIVND (reference sequence). V lost 8 bases and J 1 base, leaving 14 bases between the germline ends. CDR3 size: 15 residues. The DNA for the CDR3 is TGTGCCAGTGGGATGCGAGGCGGAACTAATGAAAAACTGTTTTTT. Its protein product is CASGMRGGTNEKLFF.

The chain uses TRBV7-8 and TRBJ1-2; possible D gene TRBD1, 5 bases. From germline, CDR1 is SGHVS and CDR2 FQNEAQ. The ends were cut back, 4 bases at V and 5 bases at J, with 14 bases in the middle. There are 14 residues in the CDR3. CDR3 region: CASSWGRTVYGYTF. Written as DNA, the CDR3 is TGTGCCAGCAGCTGGGGCCGGACGGTATATGGCTACACCTTC.

The rearrangement joins TRBV2 to TRBJ1-1, with D perhaps matching TRBD1 (6 bases). The V and J ends lost 3 bases and 8 bases respectively, with 13 bases between them. This CDR3 has 13 residues. In germline, CDR1 is SNHLY, CDR2 FYNNEI. CDR3 region: CASSDNWGTEAFF. CDR3 coding DNA: TGTGCCAGCAGTGACAATTGGGGGACAGAAGCTTTCTTT.

The chain employs TRBV10-1 and TRBJ2-1, with D perhaps being TRBD1 or TRBD2 (5 bases each). Germline V gives CDR1 WNHNN, CDR2 SYGVQD (reference sequence). Trimming took 5 bases from V and 4 from J, leaving 15 bases between them. The CDR3 loop spans 15 amino acids. The CDR3 DNA sequence: TGCGCCAGCAGTCTGTCAGGGACGGGGTACAATGAGCAGTTCTTC. Translation: CASSLSGTGYNEQFF.

This clone has only one observation. The chain carries TRBV19 and TRBJ2-1, with D possibly TRBD1 on 6 matching bases. CDR1 LNHDA and CDR2 SQIVND come from the germline V gene (reference sequence). The CDR3 contains 16 residues. Trimming left V 3 bases short and J 0 bases short, with 12 bases between. The CDR3 nucleotides read TGTGCCAGTAGTATTGAGACAGGCAGCTCCTACAATGAGCAGTTCTTC. Its protein product is CASSIETGSSYNEQFF.

The chain is built from TRBV2 and TRBJ2-2; 7 bases match TRBD1. Unmatched junction bases numbered 14, after V lost 6 bases and J lost 4 bases. The length of the CDR3 is 17 residues. The germline CDR1 and CDR2 sequences are SNHLY and FYNNEI. CDR3 sequence: CASRKRDKGAGTGELFF. The CDR3, as DNA: TGTGCCAGCAGAAAGAGGGACAAGGGGGCCGGCACCGGGGAGCTGTTTTTT.

This clone is a singleton in its sample. This chain uses TRBV19 with TRBJ2-2, with 8 bases aligning to TRBD1. V was pared by 8 bases and J by 8 bases, with 19 bases of the junction left unmatched. The V gene's germline CDR1 is LNHDA and CDR2 SQIVND (reference sequence). There are 17 residues in the CDR3. DNA of the CDR3: TGTGCCAGTTTCCGGACAGGGCCCACCCGACGGACTGGGGAGCTGTTTTTT. Translating gives CASFRTGPTRRTGELFF.

The chain combines TRBV13 with TRBJ2-1, with a weak D call TRBD2 (6 bases). Trimming removed 0 bases from V and 7 bases from J, with 16 bases in between. There are 16 residues in the CDR3. Germline loops: CDR1 PRHDT, CDR2 FYEKMQ (reference sequence). The CDR3 DNA is TGTGCCAGCAGCTTAGGCTCGCGGGGAAGCGGGAATGAGCAGTTCTTC. Translating gives CASSLGSRGSGNEQFF.

This chain connects TRBV7-2 to TRBJ2-3, with 11 positions matching TRBD2. Germline-derived CDR1 and CDR2 are SGHTA and FQGNSA. V dropped 3 bases and J dropped 4; count of bases not matched to a gene: 3. The CDR3 has 15 residues. As DNA, the CDR3 is TGTGCCAGCAGCTTTGTAGCGGGAGGGCCAGATACGCAGTATTTT. This codes for CASSFVAGGPDTQYF.

This clone came up a few times. The rearrangement links TRBV7-9 to TRBJ1-2, with D perhaps TRBD1 (6 bases). V was shortened by 4 bases and J by 6 bases, with 18 bases between the two germline ends. This CDR3 comprises 15 residues. In germline, CDR1 is SEHNR, CDR2 FQNEAQ (reference sequence). The CDR3 DNA sequence: TGTGCCAGCAGCTCCTCCGGGACAAGGTGGCATGGCTACACCTTC. This gives the protein CASSSSGTRWHGYTF.

V gene TRBV14 combines with J gene TRBJ2-1; D is undetermined. Looked up from germline, CDR1 is SGHDN and CDR2 is FVKESK. The CDR3 is 16 amino acids. V gave up 4 bases and J gave up 7 bases, with 20 bases separating them. This CDR3 reads CASSPRVGTIRNEQFF. The CDR3 bases are TGTGCCAGCAGCCCACGGGTTGGTACTATACGGAATGAGCAGTTCTTC.

V is TRBV20-1 and J is TRBJ1-1; 8 bases match TRBD1. The CDR3 spans 11 residues. CDR1 DFQATT and CDR2 SNEGSKA come from the germline V gene (reference sequence). Here the CDR3 DNA reads TGCAGCGGACAGGGTGTGACTGAAGCTTTCTTT. This encodes CSGQGVTEAFF.

This sequence joins TRBV18 and TRBJ2-1; D ambiguous. The CDR3 has 15 amino acids. Germline V gives CDR1 KGHSH, CDR2 LQKENI. Trimming took off 3 bases at V and 2 bases at J, with 11 bases between the two ends. CDR3 nucleotides: TGTGCCAGCTCACCGGGCGGCAGTACCTACAATGAGCAGTTCTTC. It is translated as CASSPGGSTYNEQFF.

This clone was found once. V is TRBV10-3 and J is TRBJ2-1; 8 nucleotides agree with TRBD1. Unmatched junction bases numbered 2, after V lost 5 bases and J lost 8 bases. Germline loops: CDR1 ENHRY, CDR2 SYGVKD. This CDR3 comprises 12 residues. CDR3 in DNA: TGTGCCATCAGTATACAGGGGGATGAGCAGTTCTTC. Protein: CAISIQGDEQFF.

V is TRBV4-2 and J is TRBJ1-1, with 7 nucleotides matching TRBD1. This CDR3 is built from 15 residues. In germline, CDR1 is LGHNA, CDR2 YNFKEQ. Trimming at V came to 4 bases and at J to 0 bases, leaving 5 bases not matched to a gene. CDR3: CASSPRDSMNTEAFF. CDR3 bases: TGTGCCAGCAGCCCCCGGGACAGTATGAACACTGAAGCTTTCTTT.

The rearrangement uses TRBV5-1 and TRBJ1-6; TRBD1 might be the D (5 bases). Germline CDR1 SGHRS, CDR2 YFSETQ. Trimming pared 4 bases from V and 0 bases from J, leaving 11 bases between. The CDR3 consists of 16 residues. The CDR3 nucleotides are TGCGCCAGCAGCACAGGTCGAAGCTCCTATAATTCACCCCTCCACTTT. Translated, it gives CASSTGRSSYNSPLHF.

CDR3 nucleotides: TGTGCCAGTAGGCCGAACAGGAGTCATCAGCCCCAGCATTTT. As protein: CASRPNRSHQPQHF. The rearrangement links TRBV19 to TRBJ1-5; tentatively, D is TRBD1 (5 bases). V dropped 6 bases and J dropped 5 bases, with 14 bases sitting between them. The CDR3 is 14 amino acids. Germline lookup yields CDR1 LNHDA and CDR2 SQIVND (reference sequence).

J is TRBJ2-5 and V is TRBV27, with D perhaps TRBD1 (5 bases). V lost 3 bases and J 4 bases, leaving 9 bases between the germline ends. The CDR3 has 13 amino acids. Germline V gene data show CDR1 as MNHEY and CDR2 as SMNVEV (reference sequence). CDR3 sequence: CASSFGRGETQYF. The CDR3 bases are TGTGCCAGCAGTTTTGGTAGGGGAGAGACCCAGTACTTC.

This chain connects TRBV16 to TRBJ2-1; D uncertain. The CDR3 length is 13 residues. In germline, CDR1 is KGHSY, CDR2 FQNENV. V shed 5 bases and J shed 10 bases, with 15 bases lying between them. The CDR3 sequence is CASSLFTRAEQFF. CDR3 coding DNA: TGTGCCAGCAGCTTATTCACTCGAGCGGAGCAGTTCTTC.

This sequence joins TRBV14 and TRBJ2-7; TRBD1 matches at 8 bases. This CDR3 spans 15 amino acids. With V trimmed by 4 bases and J by 0 bases, 5 bases remained unmatched. Looked up from germline, CDR1 is SGHDN and CDR2 is FVKESK. DNA of the CDR3: TGTGCCAGCAGCCTAAGACAGGGGATCTCCTACGAGCAGTACTTC. Protein product: CASSLRQGISYEQYF.